The 6 T cell receptor beta chains in this list originate from one sample, sequenced in a study of blood T cell repertoires in COVID-19. Only in-frame clones appear in the TCRdb table, and some are missing; sequencing was by immunoSEQ multiplex PCR. The table records some 80,000 clones, 75% to 90% of them present only once. Sequencing was done on a sample of peripheral blood. These receptors were collected from a human donor in a cohort sampled during active COVID-19.

The J gene is TRBJ1-6, the V gene TRBV5-5; the match to TRBD1 covers 7 bases. Germline CDR1 SGHKS, CDR2 YYEKEE (reference sequence). The CDR3 totals 14 residues. V was clipped by 1 base and J by 10 bases; unmatched bases: 5. DNA for the CDR3: TGTGCCAGCAGCTTGTTGGGGACAGACTCACCCCTCCACTTT. It is translated as CASSLLGTDSPLHF. The complete variable domain, with remaining parts taken from reference TRBV5-5 and TRBJ1-6, reads DAGVTQSPTHLIKTRGQQVTLRCSPISGHKSVSWYQQVLGQGPQFIFQYYEKEERGRGNFPDRFSARQFPNYSSELNVNALLLGDSALYLCASSLLGTDSPLHFGNGTRLTVT.

The V gene is TRBV9, the J gene TRBJ1-2, with TRBD1 as a possible D gene (6 bases). Trimming cost V 4 bases and J 1 base, with 14 bases left between them. CDR1 is SGDLS and CDR2 is YYNGEE in the germline V gene. The CDR3 sequence is 15 residues long. For the CDR3, the DNA is TGTGCCAGCAGCCGGACAGACAAAAGTAACTATGGCTACACCTTC. As protein: CASSRTDKSNYGYTF.

The chain uses TRBV10-3 and TRBJ1-1; 7 nucleotides match TRBD1. CDR3 size: 14 residues. Trimming removed 6 bases from V and 2 bases from J; junction bases left unmatched: 6. Germline V gene data show CDR1 as ENHRY and CDR2 as SYGVKD. Written as DNA, the CDR3 is TGTGCCATCAGGAGAGGACAGGATAACACTGAAGCTTTCTTT. Its translation is CAIRRGQDNTEAFF.

This chain connects TRBV4-3 to TRBJ2-7, with D tentatively TRBD2 (5 bases). The CDR3 totals 17 residues. Germline CDR1 LGHNA, CDR2 YSLEER. Trimming took 1 base from V and 3 from J, leaving 19 bases between them. The CDR3 here is CASSQVSYRSGGYEQYF. CDR3 DNA sequence: TGCGCCAGCAGCCAAGTATCGTACCGCAGTGGAGGCTACGAGCAGTACTTC.

The V gene is TRBV30, the J gene TRBJ2-3, with TRBD1 matching 12 bases. The CDR3 contains 16 residues. Germline V lookup: CDR1 GTSNPN, CDR2 SVGIG (reference sequence). V gave up 6 bases and J gave up 5 bases; unmatched junction bases: 12. The CDR3 loop reads CACRPGQGARRDTQYF. For the CDR3, the DNA is TGTGCCTGCCGACCGGGACAGGGGGCCAGGAGAGATACGCAGTATTTT.

The rearrangement joins TRBV28 to TRBJ2-2, with D maybe TRBD1 (6 bases). The germline gives CDR1 MDHEN, CDR2 SYDVKM. The V end lost 2 bases, the J end lost 2 bases, and 12 bases lay between the germline ends. The CDR3 covers 16 residues. The CDR3 region has the DNA TGTGCCAGCAGTTTAGCCGGGACACCTAACACCGGGGAGCTGTTTTTT. It is translated as CASSLAGTPNTGELFF. Full variable domain (outside the CDR3, taken from reference TRBV28 and TRBJ2-2): DVKVTQSSRYLVKRTGEKVFLECVQDMDHENMFWYRQDPGLGLRLIYFSYDVKMKEKGDIPEGYSVSREKKERFSLILESASTNQTSMYLCASSLAGTPNTGELFFGEGSRLTVL.